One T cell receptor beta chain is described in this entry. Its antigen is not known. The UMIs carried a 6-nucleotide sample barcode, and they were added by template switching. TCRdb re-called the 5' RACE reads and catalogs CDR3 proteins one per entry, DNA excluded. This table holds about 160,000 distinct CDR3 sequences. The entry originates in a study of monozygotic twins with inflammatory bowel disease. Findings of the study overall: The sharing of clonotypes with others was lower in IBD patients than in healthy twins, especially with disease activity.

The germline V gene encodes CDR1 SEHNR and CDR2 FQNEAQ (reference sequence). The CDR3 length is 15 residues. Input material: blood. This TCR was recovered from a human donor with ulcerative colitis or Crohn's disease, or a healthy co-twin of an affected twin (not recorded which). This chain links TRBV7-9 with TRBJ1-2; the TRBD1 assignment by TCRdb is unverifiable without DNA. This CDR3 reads CASSGGQGGIHGYTF.